The following is a T cell receptor beta chain sequence with its context. Sequencing was performed with immunoSEQ multiplex PCR; in TCRdb, only in-frame clones are kept and a portion is missing. The table has approximately 330,000 clones, over 70% seen once. The sample belongs to a study of shared clonotypes between healthy human individuals. The germline V gene has CDR1 MNHEY and CDR2 SVGAGI. CDR3 size: 15 residues. The V gene lost 6 bases and the J gene lost 4 bases, with 18 bases spanning the gap. What was sequenced was memory CD4+ T cells sorted from blood. Subset here: CD45RA-negative fraction. The chain has TRBV6-5 and TRBJ2-5; weak D call: TRBD2 (5 bases). The receptor was isolated from a man younger than 45 in good health. CDR3 sequence (DNA): TGTGCCAGCAGCCCCGGGGTCAGAGGGCGAGAGACCCAGTACTTC. The encoded protein is CASSPGVRGRETQYF.